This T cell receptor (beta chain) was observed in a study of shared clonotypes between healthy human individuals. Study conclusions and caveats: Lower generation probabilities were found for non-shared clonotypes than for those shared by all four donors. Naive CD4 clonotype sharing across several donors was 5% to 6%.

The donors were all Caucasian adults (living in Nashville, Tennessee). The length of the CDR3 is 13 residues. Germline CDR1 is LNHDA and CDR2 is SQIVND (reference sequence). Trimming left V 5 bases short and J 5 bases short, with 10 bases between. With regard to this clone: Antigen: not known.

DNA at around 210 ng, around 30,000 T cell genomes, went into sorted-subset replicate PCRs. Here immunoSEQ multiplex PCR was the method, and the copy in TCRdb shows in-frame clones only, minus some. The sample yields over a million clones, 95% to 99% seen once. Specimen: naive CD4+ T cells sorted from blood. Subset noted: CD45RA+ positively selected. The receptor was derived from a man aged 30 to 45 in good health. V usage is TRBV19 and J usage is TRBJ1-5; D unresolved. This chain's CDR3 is CASSQAGDQPQHF. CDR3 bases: TGTGCCAGTAGTCAGGCAGGCGATCAGCCCCAGCATTTT. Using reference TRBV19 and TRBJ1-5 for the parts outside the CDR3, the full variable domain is DGGITQSPKYLFRKEGQNVTLSCEQNLNHDAMYWYRQDPGQGLRLIYYSQIVNDFQKGDIAEGYSVSREKKESFPLTVTSAQKNPTAFYLCASSQAGDQPQHFGDGTRLSIL.